A single sample gave rise to the 9 T cell receptor beta chains below, sequenced in a study of T cells in localized non-small cell lung cancer. Sequencing was performed with immunoSEQ multiplex PCR; in TCRdb, only in-frame clones are kept and a portion is missing. The repertoire holds under 25,000 clones, with about nine tenths as singletons. The sample in question was peripheral blood, obtained before any cancer treatment. The receptors derive from a man aged 40 to 70 with stage I squamous cell lung carcinoma.

This chain links TRBV11-2 with TRBJ1-4; 9 bases line up with TRBD1. Germline CDR1 reads SGHAT; CDR2 reads FQNNGV. This CDR3 has 13 residues. The J segment lost 7 bases and the V segment lost 5 bases, leaving 2 bases of the junction unmatched. The chain's CDR3 is CASSLDRGEKLFF. The DNA for the CDR3 is TGTGCCAGCAGCCTGGACAGGGGTGAAAAACTGTTTTTT.

The chain has TRBV2 and TRBJ2-1, with 7 positions matching TRBD2. Germline CDR1 and CDR2: SNHLY and FYNNEI. The CDR3 runs 11 residues. V trimming: 7 bases; J trimming: 8 bases; junction bases outside the gene matches: 2. The CDR3 DNA sequence: TGTGCCAGCACGGGAGGCGATGAGCAGTTCTTC. It encodes CASTGGDEQFF.

The V gene is TRBV6-1, the J gene TRBJ1-2, with D uncertain. V lost 2 bases to trimming and J lost 0 bases, with 10 bases between them. The germline CDR1 and CDR2 sequences are MNHNS and SASEGT. This CDR3 contains 15 residues. DNA for the CDR3: TGTGCCAGCAGTGAAATGACTACTTCTAACTATGGCTACACCTTC. Translation: CASSEMTTSNYGYTF.

The chain joins TRBV5-4 to TRBJ2-1, with 8 bases fitting TRBD2. Per the germline V gene, CDR1 is SGHNT and CDR2 is YYREEE (reference sequence). Losses at the gene ends were 3 bases for V and 6 bases for J; bases not matched to a gene: 5. The CDR3 is 14 residues long. CDR3 coding DNA: TGTGCCAGCAGCTCCGGGGGGGACTTCAATGAGCAGTTCTTC. Amino acid sequence: CASSSGGDFNEQFF.

The chain has TRBV12-5 and TRBJ2-2; tentatively, D is TRBD2 (5 bases). The CDR3 contains 15 residues. The V end lost 2 bases, the J end lost 0 bases, and 7 bases lay between the germline ends. Germline-derived CDR1 and CDR2 are LGHNT and FRNRAP. The CDR3 loop reads CASGLRGTNTGELFF. The CDR3 region has the DNA TGTGCTAGTGGTTTGCGGGGAACGAACACCGGGGAGCTGTTTTTT.

J is TRBJ2-7 and V is TRBV7-9, with D perhaps TRBD2 (5 bases). Germline V lookup: CDR1 SEHNR, CDR2 FQNEAQ (reference sequence). Trimming shortened V by 5 bases and J by 2 bases, and 13 bases separated the two germline ends. The CDR3 runs to 14 residues. This CDR3 reads CASSPLDGTYEQYF. The CDR3 nucleotides read TGTGCCAGCAGCCCCCTAGACGGGACCTACGAGCAGTACTTC.

CDR3 sequence reads: CASSQGTLKSDGYTF. CDR3 sequence (DNA): TGCGCCAGCAGCCAGGGGACTCTGAAGAGCGATGGCTACACCTTC. V gene TRBV4-3 combines with J gene TRBJ1-2, with D possibly being TRBD1 (5 bases). Trimming took 3 bases from V and 6 from J, leaving 17 bases between them. The CDR3 consists of 15 residues. The germline gives CDR1 LGHNA, CDR2 YSLEER.

The chain joins TRBV9 to TRBJ2-1; 12 bases map to TRBD2. Germline CDR1 SGDLS, CDR2 YYNGEE. There are 18 residues in the CDR3. J lost 10 bases, V lost 2 bases, and 16 bases had no gene match. The CDR3 reads CASSVHPGSSGGAREQFF. The CDR3 DNA reads TGTGCCAGCAGCGTCCACCCGGGGTCTAGCGGGGGGGCCCGGGAGCAGTTCTTC.

The chain employs TRBV18 and TRBJ2-7, with D maybe TRBD1 (5 bases). Between the trimmed V and J ends, which lost 3 bases and 0 bases, there was a span of 15 bases. This CDR3 region has 16 residues. CDR1 and CDR2 (germline): KGHSH, LQKENI. The DNA for the CDR3 is TGTGCCAGCTCACCGTTGGACGGAGACAGCTCCTACGAGCAGTACTTC. It translates to CASSPLDGDSSYEQYF.